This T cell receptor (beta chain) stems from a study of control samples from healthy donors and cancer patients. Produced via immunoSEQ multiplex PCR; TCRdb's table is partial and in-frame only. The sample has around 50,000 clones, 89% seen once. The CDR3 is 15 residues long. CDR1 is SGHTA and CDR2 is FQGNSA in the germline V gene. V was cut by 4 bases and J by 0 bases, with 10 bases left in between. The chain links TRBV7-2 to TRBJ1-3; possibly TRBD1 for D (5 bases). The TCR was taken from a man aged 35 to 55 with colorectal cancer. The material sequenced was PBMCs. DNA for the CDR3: TGTGCCAGCAGCTACCGGGGACTCTCTGGAAACACCATATATTTT. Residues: CASSYRGLSGNTIYF.